This is a list of T cell receptor beta chains from one sample in a study of blood T cell repertoires in COVID-19. Clones were read by immunoSEQ multiplex PCR, and TCRdb kept only the in-frame ones, dropping some. The repertoire includes about 200,000 clones, about nine tenths of them detected once, and around 1.5% sits in the top ten. Sequencing used peripheral blood. These receptors all stem from a man between 18 and 35 years old with active or convalescent COVID-19. Both conserved end residues are part of each CDR3. A D gene is named only where the DNA matches it firmly. Size tells how often a clone was seen (once, few, many) or the class of an expanded clone, and some rows leave it out.

>12|-|TRBJ2-7|TRBD1|TRBV13
CASGTGGFEQYF
TGTGCCAGCGGGACAGGGGGCTTCGAGCAGTACTTC
>16|-|TRBJ1-2|TRBD1|TRBV27
CASSWDSTGSNYGYTF
TGTGCCAGCAGTTGGGATTCGACAGGGTCAAACTATGGCTACACCTTC
>17|-|TRBJ2-2|TRBD1|TRBV3-1/TRBV3-2
CASSPSYGTGITGELFF
TGTGCCAGCAGCCCCTCATATGGGACAGGGATCACCGGGGAGCTGTTTTTT
>16|-|TRBJ2-1|-|TRBV6-2/TRBV6-3
CASSYLGRRPNNEQFF
TGTGCCAGCAGTTACTTGGGCAGGAGGCCTAACAATGAGCAGTTCTTC
>15|-|TRBJ2-3|TRBD2|TRBV7-8
CASSLPGGPTDTQYF
TGTGCCAGCAGCTTACCGGGGGGGCCAACAGATACGCAGTATTTT
>17|-|TRBJ2-2|-|TRBV7-2
CASSLRSLRGSYGELFF
TGTGCCAGCAGCTTAAGGTCTCTCAGGGGATCCTACGGGGAGCTGTTTTTT
>14|-|TRBJ1-1|TRBD1|TRBV5-4
CASSTLDRRNEAFF
TGTGCCAGCAGCACTCTGGACAGGCGGAATGAAGCTTTCTTT
>13|-|TRBJ2-5|-|TRBV18
CASSELVRETQYF
TGTGCCAGCTCAGAATTAGTCCGCGAGACCCAGTACTTC
>13|-|TRBJ2-7|-|TRBV5-1
CASSPTGSYEQYF
TGCGCCAGCAGCCCAACAGGTTCCTACGAGCAGTACTTC
>17|-|TRBJ1-1|TRBD1|TRBV18
CASSPPDRGGGNTEAFF
TGTGCCAGCTCCCCCCCGGACAGGGGAGGGGGGAACACTGAAGCTTTCTTT
>14|once|TRBJ1-4|-|TRBV25-1
CASSEFGVVEKLFF
TGTGCCAGCAGTGAATTCGGGGTGGTGGAAAAACTGTTTTTT
>16|once|TRBJ1-5|TRBD1|TRBV7-2
CASSFSGTGEGQPQHF
TGTGCCAGCAGCTTCTCCGGGACAGGGGAGGGTCAGCCCCAGCATTTT
>17|few|TRBJ1-5|-|TRBV4-1
CASSQRPLSGGHQPQHF
TGCGCCAGCAGCCAAAGACCCCTCTCGGGGGGACATCAGCCCCAGCATTTT
>13|-|TRBJ2-5|-|TRBV25-1
CASSARGQETQYF
TGTGCCAGCAGCGCCAGGGGCCAAGAGACCCAGTACTTC
>14|-|TRBJ1-2|TRBD1|TRBV5-1
CASSGGQGRNGYTF
TGCGCCAGCAGCGGAGGACAGGGGCGGAATGGCTACACCTTC
>15|-|TRBJ1-3|-|TRBV29-1
CSVGQKTDSGNTIYF
TGCAGCGTTGGACAGAAAACCGACTCTGGAAACACCATATATTTT
>14|few|TRBJ2-3|-|TRBV30
CAWSDASSTDTQYF
TGTGCCTGGAGTGATGCCAGTAGCACAGATACGCAGTATTTT
>14|-|TRBJ1-6|TRBD1|TRBV2
CAIKPGQGVSPLHF
TGTGCCATCAAACCGGGACAGGGGGTTTCACCCCTCCACTTT
>14|-|TRBJ1-1|-|TRBV19
CASSIGGSTTEAFF
TGTGCCAGTAGTATAGGGGGCTCGACCACTGAAGCTTTCTTT
>16|-|TRBJ1-2|TRBD1|TRBV2
CASSFSATGGDYGYTF
TGTGCCAGCAGTTTTTCCGCGACAGGGGGCGACTATGGCTACACCTTC
>13|few|TRBJ2-2|-|TRBV7-9
CASSLDLSGELFF
TGTGCCAGCAGCTTAGATTTATCCGGGGAGCTGTTTTTT
>15|-|TRBJ2-7|TRBD2|TRBV28
CASTPTSGRPYEQYF
TGTGCCAGCACCCCGACTAGCGGGAGGCCCTACGAGCAGTACTTC
>16|-|TRBJ1-4|-|TRBV3-1/TRBV3-2
CASSQALDMKDEKLFF
TGTGCCAGCAGCCAAGCCCTGGACATGAAGGATGAAAAACTGTTTTTT
>13|few|TRBJ1-1|TRBD1|TRBV29-1
CSVLSGGNTEAFF
TGCAGCGTTCTTTCAGGGGGAAACACTGAAGCTTTCTTT
>14|-|TRBJ2-3|-|TRBV3-1/TRBV3-2
CASSHTSTTDTQYF
TGTGCCAGCAGCCACACTAGTACCACAGATACGCAGTATTTT
>16|-|TRBJ2-1|TRBD1|TRBV15
CATSSSTGVGYNEQFF
TGTGCCACCAGCAGCTCGACAGGGGTGGGCTACAATGAGCAGTTCTTC
>15|-|TRBJ2-1|-|TRBV28
CASRAQGVKGNEQFF
TGTGCCAGTCGCGCTCAGGGTGTAAAGGGGAATGAGCAGTTCTTC
>14|-|TRBJ1-2|-|TRBV18
CASSLDRTNYGYTF
TGTGCCAGCTCACTGGACAGAACTAACTATGGCTACACCTTC
>19|-|TRBJ1-2|-|TRBV7-9
CASSLSPGETDQANYGYTF
TGTGCCAGCAGCTTAAGCCCAGGGGAGACAGATCAGGCTAACTATGGCTACACCTTC
>14|-|TRBJ1-2|TRBD1|TRBV27
CASSSRTGPYGYTF
TGTGCCAGCAGTTCCCGGACAGGCCCCTATGGCTACACCTTC